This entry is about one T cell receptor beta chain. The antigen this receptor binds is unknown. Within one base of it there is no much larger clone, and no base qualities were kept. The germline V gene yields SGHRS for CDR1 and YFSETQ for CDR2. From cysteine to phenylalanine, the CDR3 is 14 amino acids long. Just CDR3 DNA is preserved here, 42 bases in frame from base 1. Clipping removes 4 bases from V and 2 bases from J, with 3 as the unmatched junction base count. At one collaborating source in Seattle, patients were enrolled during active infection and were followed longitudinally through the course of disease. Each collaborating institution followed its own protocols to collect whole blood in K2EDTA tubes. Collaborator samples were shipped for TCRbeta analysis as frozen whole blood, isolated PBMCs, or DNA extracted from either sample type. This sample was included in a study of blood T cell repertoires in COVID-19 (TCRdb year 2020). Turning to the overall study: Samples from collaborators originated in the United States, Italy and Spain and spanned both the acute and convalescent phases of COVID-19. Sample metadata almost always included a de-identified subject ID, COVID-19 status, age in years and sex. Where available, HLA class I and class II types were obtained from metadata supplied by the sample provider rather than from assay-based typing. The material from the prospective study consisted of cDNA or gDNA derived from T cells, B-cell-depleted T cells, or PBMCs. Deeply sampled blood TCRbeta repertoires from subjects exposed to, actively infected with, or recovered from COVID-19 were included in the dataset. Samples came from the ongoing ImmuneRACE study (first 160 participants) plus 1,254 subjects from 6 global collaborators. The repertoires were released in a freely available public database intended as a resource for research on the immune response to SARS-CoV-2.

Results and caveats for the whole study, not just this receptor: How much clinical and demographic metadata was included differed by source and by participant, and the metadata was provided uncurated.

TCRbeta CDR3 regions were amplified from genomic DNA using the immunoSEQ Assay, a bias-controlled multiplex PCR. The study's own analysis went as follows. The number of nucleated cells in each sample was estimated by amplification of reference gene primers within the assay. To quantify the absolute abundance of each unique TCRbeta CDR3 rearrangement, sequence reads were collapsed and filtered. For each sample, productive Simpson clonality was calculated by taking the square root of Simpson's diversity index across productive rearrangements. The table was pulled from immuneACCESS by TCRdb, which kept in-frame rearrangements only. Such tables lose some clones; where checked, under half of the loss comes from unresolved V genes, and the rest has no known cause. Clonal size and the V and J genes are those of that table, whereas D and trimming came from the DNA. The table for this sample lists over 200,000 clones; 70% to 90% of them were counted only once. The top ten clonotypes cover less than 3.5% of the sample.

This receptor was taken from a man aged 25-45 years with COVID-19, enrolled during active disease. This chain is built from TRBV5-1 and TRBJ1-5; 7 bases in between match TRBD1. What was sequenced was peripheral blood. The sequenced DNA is TGCGCCAGCAGCACCGGACAGGGCAATCAGCCCCAGCATTTT. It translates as CASSTGQGNQPQHF.